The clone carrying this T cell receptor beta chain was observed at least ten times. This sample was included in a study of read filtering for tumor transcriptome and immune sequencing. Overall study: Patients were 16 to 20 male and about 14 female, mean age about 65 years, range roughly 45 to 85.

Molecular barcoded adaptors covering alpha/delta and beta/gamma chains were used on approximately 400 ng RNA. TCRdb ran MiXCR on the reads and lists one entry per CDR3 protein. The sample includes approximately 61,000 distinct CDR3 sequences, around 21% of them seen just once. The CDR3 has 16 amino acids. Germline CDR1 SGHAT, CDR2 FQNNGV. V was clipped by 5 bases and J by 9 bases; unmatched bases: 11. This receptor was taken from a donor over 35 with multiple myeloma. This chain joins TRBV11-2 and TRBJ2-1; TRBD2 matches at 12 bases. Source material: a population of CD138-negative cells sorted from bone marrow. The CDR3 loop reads CASSPSNLAGGIEQFF. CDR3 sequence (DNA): TGTGCCAGCAGCCCGAGCAACCTAGCGGGGGGGATTGAGCAGTTCTTC.